The source of this T cell receptor beta chain is a study of blood T cell repertoires in COVID-19. Trimming removed 4 bases from V and 2 bases from J, with 18 bases in between. The V gene's germline CDR1 is SGHDN and CDR2 FVKESK. The CDR3 is 16 amino acids. Only in-frame clones appear in the TCRdb table, and some are missing; sequencing was by immunoSEQ multiplex PCR. The sample shows 250,000 to 350,000 clones, less than 85% of them seen only once. J is TRBJ2-7 and V is TRBV14; no clear D gene. The clonotype comes from a woman in her forties or fifties who had recovered from COVID-19. Sequences were obtained from PBMCs or T cells enriched from blood (not recorded which). CDR3 region: CASSRIVARSTYEQYF. The CDR3 DNA is TGTGCCAGCAGCCGAATCGTAGCAAGGTCCACCTACGAGCAGTACTTC.